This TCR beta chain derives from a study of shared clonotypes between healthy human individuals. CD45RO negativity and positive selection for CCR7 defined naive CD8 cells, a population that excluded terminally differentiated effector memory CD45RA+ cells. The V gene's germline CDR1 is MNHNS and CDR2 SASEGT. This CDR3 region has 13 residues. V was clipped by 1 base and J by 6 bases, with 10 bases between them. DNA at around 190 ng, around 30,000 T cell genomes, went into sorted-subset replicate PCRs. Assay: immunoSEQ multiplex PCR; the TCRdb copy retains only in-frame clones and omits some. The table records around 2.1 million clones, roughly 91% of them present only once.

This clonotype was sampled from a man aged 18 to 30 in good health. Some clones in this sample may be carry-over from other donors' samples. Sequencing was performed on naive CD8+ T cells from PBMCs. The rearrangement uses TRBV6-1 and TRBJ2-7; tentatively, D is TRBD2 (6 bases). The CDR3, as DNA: TGTGCCAGCAGTGAAGTACCGCGGGGCGAGCAGTACTTC. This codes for CASSEVPRGEQYF.